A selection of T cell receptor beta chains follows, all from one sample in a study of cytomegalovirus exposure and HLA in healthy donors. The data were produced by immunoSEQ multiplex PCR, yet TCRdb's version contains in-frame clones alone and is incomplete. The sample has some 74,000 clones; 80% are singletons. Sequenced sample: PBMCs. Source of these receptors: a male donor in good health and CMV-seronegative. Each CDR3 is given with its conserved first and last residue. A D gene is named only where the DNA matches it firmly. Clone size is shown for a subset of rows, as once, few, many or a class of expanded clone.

TGTGCCAGCAGCTTGTCTAGCGGGACAGATACGCAGTATTTT | CASSLSSGTDTQYF | TRBD2 | - | TRBJ2-3 | TRBV7-2
TGTGCCAGCAGTTTACCGGGAGCAGATACGCAGTATTTT | CASSLPGADTQYF | - | - | TRBJ2-3 | TRBV28
TGTGCCAGCAGTTACAAGCGGTCCACAGATACGCAGTATTTT | CASSYKRSTDTQYF | - | - | TRBJ2-3 | TRBV6-5
TGCGCCAGCAGACAAACAGGGGGTGGCACTGAAGCTTTCTTT | CASRQTGGGTEAFF | TRBD1 | once | TRBJ1-1 | TRBV5-1
TGTGCCAGCAGCGGGACAGCTAGCTCCTACGAGCAGTACTTC | CASSGTASSYEQYF | TRBD1 | - | TRBJ2-7 | TRBV7-9
TGCGCCAGCAGCCTAGGGAGGGTACGCGACGAGCAGTACTTC | CASSLGRVRDEQYF | TRBD2 | - | TRBJ2-7 | TRBV5-1
TGTGCTAGTGGTTTGAGGAGGGAGGGTATGAACAATGAGCAGTTCTTC | CASGLRREGMNNEQFF | TRBD2 | - | TRBJ2-1 | TRBV12-5
TGTGCCAGCAGCTTATTGCAAGCTCACACAGATACGCAGTATTTT | CASSLLQAHTDTQYF | - | - | TRBJ2-3 | TRBV7-9
TGTGCCAGCAGTAATCTTCTTGGGCGGGGGTATCAAGAGACCCAGTACTTC | CASSNLLGRGYQETQYF | TRBD2 | - | TRBJ2-5 | TRBV27
TGTGCCAGCAGTCGGACGGGAGCCTACGAGCAGTACTTC | CASSRTGAYEQYF | - | - | TRBJ2-7 | TRBV27
TGTGCCAGCAGCGTTTCGGGGTTCCCCACAGATACGCAGTATTTT | CASSVSGFPTDTQYF | - | - | TRBJ2-3 | TRBV9
TGCGCCAGCACCTTACAGGGAGAGGATGGCTACACCTTC | CASTLQGEDGYTF | - | - | TRBJ1-2 | TRBV5-1
TGCGCCAGCAGCCAAGGGGCGCAAGCTTTCTTT | CASSQGAQAFF | - | - | TRBJ1-1 | TRBV4-1
TGTGCCAGCAGGGGGGGGCTAGCGGGTAGGAACGAGCAGTACTTC | CASRGGLAGRNEQYF | TRBD2 | - | TRBJ2-7 | TRBV2
TGTGCCAGCAGCTTAGCGCAGGGGCAGGGTCACGGCTACACCTTC | CASSLAQGQGHGYTF | - | - | TRBJ1-2 | TRBV7-2
TGTGCCATCAGTGAGTCGGAGAGCATCTACGAGCAGTACTTC | CAISESESIYEQYF | - | - | TRBJ2-7 | TRBV10-3
TGTGCCAGCAGCTTGGCGCAGCGGTACACAGATACGCAGTATTTT | CASSLAQRYTDTQYF | - | - | TRBJ2-3 | TRBV5-6
TGCGCCAGCAGCCAAGATGGCGGGATCTCCTACAATGAGCAGTTCTTC | CASSQDGGISYNEQFF | - | once | TRBJ2-1 | TRBV4-3
TGTGCCAGCAGCCACGGACAGGGCAATCAGCCCCAGAATTTT | CASSHGQGNQPQNF | TRBD1 | - | TRBJ1-5 | TRBV7-8
TGCGCCAGCAGCTTCGGACTAGCGGTCCAAGAGACCCAGTACTTC | CASSFGLAVQETQYF | TRBD2 | - | TRBJ2-5 | TRBV5-1
TGTGCCAGCAGTCGACAGGCAACTAATGAAAAACTGTTTTTT | CASSRQATNEKLFF | - | - | TRBJ1-4 | TRBV7-6
TGTGCCAGCAGCCCGACAGGATCCTACGAGCAGTACTTC | CASSPTGSYEQYF | - | - | TRBJ2-7 | TRBV5-6
TGTGCCATCAAGGTGGACACTTTTTCACCCCTCCACTTT | CAIKVDTFSPLHF | - | - | TRBJ1-6 | TRBV10-3
TGTGCCAGCAGTGAGCGTAGGGACAGGGAGCAGTTCTTC | CASSERRDREQFF | TRBD1 | - | TRBJ2-1 | TRBV6-4
TGTGCCAGCAGTTTCCCCAGGGACAGACGAAGAATCTCTGGAAACACCATATATTTT | CASSFPRDRRRISGNTIYF | TRBD1 | - | TRBJ1-3 | TRBV28
TGTGCCAGCAAGCGCTTCAGGGAAACTGGTGAGCAGTTCTTC | CASKRFRETGEQFF | - | - | TRBJ2-1 | TRBV2
TGTGCCAGCAGTTTATCGTCTGATCAGCCCCAGCATTTT | CASSLSSDQPQHF | - | once | TRBJ1-5 | TRBV27
TGTGCCAGTAGTCTAGGGGACAGGGGAACCTACGAGCAGTACTTC | CASSLGDRGTYEQYF | TRBD1 | - | TRBJ2-7 | TRBV19
TGCGCCAGCAGCCCCTGGGACAACTCCTACGAGCAGTACTTC | CASSPWDNSYEQYF | - | - | TRBJ2-7 | TRBV5-1
TGTGCCAGCAGCCTCGGGACTAGCGGGAGTGCGATAGATACGCAGTATTTT | CASSLGTSGSAIDTQYF | TRBD2 | few | TRBJ2-3 | TRBV7-9
TGTGCCAGCAGCACGACAGGGTTTCTTGACTATGGCTACACCTTC | CASSTTGFLDYGYTF | TRBD1 | - | TRBJ1-2 | TRBV27
TGTGCCAGCAGCGTACCCCGGGGGGTCTCTGGGGCCAACGTCCTGACTTTC | CASSVPRGVSGANVLTF | TRBD2 | - | TRBJ2-6 | TRBV9
TGTGCCAGCAGCCAACAACCACAGGGAACAGATACGCAGTATTTT | CASSQQPQGTDTQYF | - | - | TRBJ2-3 | TRBV14
TGTGCCACCAGCAGAGAAGGTCCCCGGGGTACGCAGTATTTT | CATSREGPRGTQYF | - | - | TRBJ2-3 | TRBV15
TGTTCCAGCAGCTCGCCGGGGGGGGGAGCTTTCTTT | CSSSSPGGGAFF | - | - | TRBJ1-1 | TRBV7-9
TGTGCCAGCAGTGGAAGCGGGAGGGCGTACGAGCAGTACTTC | CASSGSGRAYEQYF | TRBD2 | - | TRBJ2-7 | TRBV28
TGTGCCAGCAGTTTATCGCCTAGCGGGGAAACAGATACGCAGTATTTT | CASSLSPSGETDTQYF | TRBD2 | - | TRBJ2-3 | TRBV27
TGTGCCATCCGGGTCGCGAACACCGGGGAGCTGTTTTTT | CAIRVANTGELFF | - | - | TRBJ2-2 | TRBV10-3
TGTGCCAGCAGCGTAGCTAGGCTAGCGGGAGTTGGGGATGAGCAGTTCTTC | CASSVARLAGVGDEQFF | TRBD2 | - | TRBJ2-1 | TRBV9
TGCAGCGTTGGCACGAGGAACTATGGCTACACCTTC | CSVGTRNYGYTF | - | once | TRBJ1-2 | TRBV29-1
TGTGCCAGCAGTCCGGACAGGAACTATGGCTACCCCTTC | CASSPDRNYGYPF | TRBD1 | - | TRBJ1-2 | TRBV2
TGCGCCAGCAGCCTCGACAGGTCGGAGACCCAGTACTTC | CASSLDRSETQYF | - | - | TRBJ2-5 | TRBV5-1
TGTGCCAGCAGCTTAAGGGGACAGGATAATTCACCCCTCCACTTT | CASSLRGQDNSPLHF | TRBD1 | few | TRBJ1-6 | TRBV7-2
TGTGCCAGCAGTGAATGGGGGGGGCCCTATGGCTACACCTTC | CASSEWGGPYGYTF | - | - | TRBJ1-2 | TRBV25-1
TGCGCCAGCAGCAGACAGTACTCCTACGAGCAGTACTTC | CASSRQYSYEQYF | - | - | TRBJ2-7 | TRBV5-1
TGTGCCAGCAGTCCCTCGACAGGGGCCCTTTATGGCTACACCTTC | CASSPSTGALYGYTF | TRBD1 | few | TRBJ1-2 | TRBV28
TGTGCCTGTCAGACAGGGATCGATCAGCCCCAGAATTTT | CACQTGIDQPQNF | TRBD1 | - | TRBJ1-5 | TRBV30
TGTGCCAGCAGCGCCGGGGGGCGGGACGTATTTTTCAAGGATGAGCAGTTCTTC | CASSAGGRDVFFKDEQFF | - | few | TRBJ2-1 | TRBV9